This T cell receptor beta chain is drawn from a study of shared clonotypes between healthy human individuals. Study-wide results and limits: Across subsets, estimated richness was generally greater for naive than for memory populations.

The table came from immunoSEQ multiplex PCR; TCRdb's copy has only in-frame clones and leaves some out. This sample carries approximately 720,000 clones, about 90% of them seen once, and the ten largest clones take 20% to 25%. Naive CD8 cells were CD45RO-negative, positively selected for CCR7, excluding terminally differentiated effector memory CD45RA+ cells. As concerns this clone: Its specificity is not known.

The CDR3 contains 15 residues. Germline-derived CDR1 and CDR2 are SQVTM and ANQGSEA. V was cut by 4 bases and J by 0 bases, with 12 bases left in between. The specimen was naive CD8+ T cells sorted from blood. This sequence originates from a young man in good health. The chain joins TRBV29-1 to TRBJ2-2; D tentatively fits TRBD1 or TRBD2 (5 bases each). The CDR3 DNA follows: TGCAGCGTTGTTGTGGGGGATACGAACACCGGGGAGCTGTTTTTT. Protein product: CSVVVGDTNTGELFF.